This TCR beta chain was identified during a study of blood T cell repertoires in COVID-19. Sequencing was performed with immunoSEQ multiplex PCR; in TCRdb, only in-frame clones are kept and a portion is missing. This table has 150,000 to 200,000 clones, 82% appearing once. Germline CDR1 and CDR2: SGHRS and YFSETQ. The CDR3 has 17 amino acids. V shed 2 bases, J shed 9 bases, and the junction held 13 bases outside the gene matches. Living in about 25 US areas, the participants were between 18 and 89 years of age. Sequenced: PBMCs or T cells enriched from blood (not recorded which). The sequence derives from a woman in her fifties or sixties with acute COVID-19. The chain uses TRBV5-1 and TRBJ2-3, with 12 bases aligning to TRBD1. CDR3 protein: CASSLNPPGQGAETQYF. The CDR3 region has the DNA TGCGCCAGCAGCTTAAACCCTCCGGGACAGGGGGCGGAGACGCAGTATTTT.